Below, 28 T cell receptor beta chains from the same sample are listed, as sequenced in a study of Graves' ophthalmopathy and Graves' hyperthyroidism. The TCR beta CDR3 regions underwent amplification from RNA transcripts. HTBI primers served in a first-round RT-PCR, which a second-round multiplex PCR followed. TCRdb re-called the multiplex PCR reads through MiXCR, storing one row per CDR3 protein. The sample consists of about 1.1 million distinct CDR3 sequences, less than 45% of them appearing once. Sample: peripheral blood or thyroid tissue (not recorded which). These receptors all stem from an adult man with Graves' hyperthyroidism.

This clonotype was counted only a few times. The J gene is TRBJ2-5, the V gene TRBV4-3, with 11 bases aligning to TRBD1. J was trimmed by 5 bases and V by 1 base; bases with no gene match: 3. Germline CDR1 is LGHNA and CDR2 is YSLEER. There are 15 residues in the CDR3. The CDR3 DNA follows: TGCGCCAGCAGCCAAGGGACAGGGGGCTACGAGACCCAGTACTTC. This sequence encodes CASSQGTGGYETQYF.

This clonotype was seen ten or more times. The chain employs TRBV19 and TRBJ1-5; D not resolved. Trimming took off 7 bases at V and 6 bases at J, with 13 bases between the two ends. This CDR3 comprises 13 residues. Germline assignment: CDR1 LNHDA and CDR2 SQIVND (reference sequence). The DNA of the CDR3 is TGTGCCAGTAAGGGAGAGGTGGTTCAGCCCCAGCATTTT. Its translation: CASKGEVVQPQHF. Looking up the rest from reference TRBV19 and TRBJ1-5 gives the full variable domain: DGGITQSPKYLFRKEGQNVTLSCEQNLNHDAMYWYRQDPGQGLRLIYYSQIVNDFQKGDIAEGYSVSREKKESFPLTVTSAQKNPTAFYLCASKGEVVQPQHFGDGTRLSIL.

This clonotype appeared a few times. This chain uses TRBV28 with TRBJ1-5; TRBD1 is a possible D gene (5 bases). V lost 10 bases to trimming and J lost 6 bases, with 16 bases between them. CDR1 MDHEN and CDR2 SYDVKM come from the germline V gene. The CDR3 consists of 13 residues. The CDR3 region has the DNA TGTGCCACCCTAGGGACGATAGCTCAGCCCCAGCATTTT. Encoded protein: CATLGTIAQPQHF.

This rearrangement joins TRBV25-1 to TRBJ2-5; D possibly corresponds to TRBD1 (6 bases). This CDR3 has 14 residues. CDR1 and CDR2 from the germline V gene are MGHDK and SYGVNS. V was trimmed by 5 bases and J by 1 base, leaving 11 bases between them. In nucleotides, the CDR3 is TGTGCCAGCAGTATGCGGACAGTCCAAGAGACCCAGTACTTC. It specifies CASSMRTVQETQYF.

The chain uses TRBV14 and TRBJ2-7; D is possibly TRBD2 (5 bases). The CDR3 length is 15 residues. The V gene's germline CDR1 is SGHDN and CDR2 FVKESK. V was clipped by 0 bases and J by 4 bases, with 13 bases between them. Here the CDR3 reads CASSQDFGVGYEQYF. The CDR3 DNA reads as TGTGCCAGCAGCCAAGATTTCGGGGTCGGGTACGAGCAGTACTTC.

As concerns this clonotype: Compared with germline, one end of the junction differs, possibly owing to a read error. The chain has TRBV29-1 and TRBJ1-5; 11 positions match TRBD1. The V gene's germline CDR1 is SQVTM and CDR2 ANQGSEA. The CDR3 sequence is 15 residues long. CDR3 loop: CASSLWGQGGLPQHF. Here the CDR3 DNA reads TGTGCCAGCAGTTTATGGGGACAGGGGGGCTTGCCCCAGCATTTT.

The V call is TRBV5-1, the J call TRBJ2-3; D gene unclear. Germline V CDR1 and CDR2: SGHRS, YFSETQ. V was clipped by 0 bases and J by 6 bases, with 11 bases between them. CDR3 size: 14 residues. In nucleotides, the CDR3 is TGCGCCAGCAGCTTGGGGGCTCTCCAGGATACGCAGTATTTT. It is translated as CASSLGALQDTQYF. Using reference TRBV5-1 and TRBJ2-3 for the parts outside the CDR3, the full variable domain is KAGVTQTPRYLIKTRGQQVTLSCSPISGHRSVSWYQQTPGQGLQFLFEYFSETQRNKGNFPGRFSGRQFSNSRSEMNVSTLELGDSALYLCASSLGALQDTQYFGPGTRLTVL.

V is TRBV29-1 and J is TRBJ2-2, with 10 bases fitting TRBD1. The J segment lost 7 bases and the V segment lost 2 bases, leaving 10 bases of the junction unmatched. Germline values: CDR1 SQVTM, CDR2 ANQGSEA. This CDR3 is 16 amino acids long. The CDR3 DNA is TGCAGCGTTGAACTGGGAGACAGGGGGCTCTTCGGGGAGCTGTTTTTT. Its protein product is CSVELGDRGLFGELFF.

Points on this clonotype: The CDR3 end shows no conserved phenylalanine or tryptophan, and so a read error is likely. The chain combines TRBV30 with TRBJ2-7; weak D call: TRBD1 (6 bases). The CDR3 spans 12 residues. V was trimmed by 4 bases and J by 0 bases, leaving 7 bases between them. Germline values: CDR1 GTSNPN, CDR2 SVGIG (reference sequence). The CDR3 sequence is CAWKQGSYEQYS. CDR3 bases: TGTGCCTGGAAACAGGGCTCCTACGAGCAGTACTCC.

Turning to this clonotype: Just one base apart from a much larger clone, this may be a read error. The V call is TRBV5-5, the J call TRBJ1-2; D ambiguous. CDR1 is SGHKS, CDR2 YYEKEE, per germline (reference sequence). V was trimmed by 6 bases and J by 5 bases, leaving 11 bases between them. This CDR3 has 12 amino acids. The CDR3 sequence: CASNGFRYGYTF. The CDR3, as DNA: TGTGCCAGCAACGGGTTCCGGTATGGCTACACCTTC.

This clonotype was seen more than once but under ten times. The CDR3 sequence: CASSPRGTSGTYEQYF. The CDR3 DNA reads as TGTGCCAGTTCCCCCCGAGGGACTAGCGGGACCTACGAGCAGTACTTC. The gene calls are TRBV10-3 and TRBJ2-7, with 13 bases identical to TRBD2. Germline trimming cut 10 bases from V and 2 bases from J; bases unmatched to any gene: 11. Germline CDR1 reads ENHRY; CDR2 reads SYGVKD. The CDR3 consists of 16 residues.

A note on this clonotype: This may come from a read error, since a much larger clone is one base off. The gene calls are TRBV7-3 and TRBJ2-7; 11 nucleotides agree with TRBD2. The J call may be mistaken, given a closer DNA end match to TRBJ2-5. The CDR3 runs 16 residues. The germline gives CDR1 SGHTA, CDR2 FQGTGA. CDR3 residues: CASSTTGLAGKETQYF. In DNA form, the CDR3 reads TGTGCCAGCAGCACCACTGGACTAGCGGGTAAAGAGACCCAGTACTTC.

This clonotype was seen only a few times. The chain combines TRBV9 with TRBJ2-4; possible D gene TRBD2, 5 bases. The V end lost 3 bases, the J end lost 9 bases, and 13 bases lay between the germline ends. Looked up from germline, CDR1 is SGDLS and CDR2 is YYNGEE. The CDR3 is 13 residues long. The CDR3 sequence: CASSAGPGIIQYF. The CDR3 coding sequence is TGTGCCAGCAGCGCAGGACCCGGGATCATTCAGTACTTC. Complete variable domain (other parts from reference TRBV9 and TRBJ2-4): DSGVTQTPKHLITATGQRVTLRCSPRSGDLSVYWYQQSLDQGLQFLIQYYNGEERAKGNILERFSAQQFPDLHSELNLSSLELGDSALYFCASSAGPGIIQYFGAGTRLSVL.

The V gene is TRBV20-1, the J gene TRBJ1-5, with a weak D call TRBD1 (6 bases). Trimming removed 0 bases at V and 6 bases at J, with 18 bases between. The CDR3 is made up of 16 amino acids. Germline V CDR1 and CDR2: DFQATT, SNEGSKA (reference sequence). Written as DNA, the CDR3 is TGCAGTGCTAGAGATCGCAGGGGCGGACAACCTCAGCCCCAGCATTTT. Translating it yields CSARDRRGGQPQPQHF.

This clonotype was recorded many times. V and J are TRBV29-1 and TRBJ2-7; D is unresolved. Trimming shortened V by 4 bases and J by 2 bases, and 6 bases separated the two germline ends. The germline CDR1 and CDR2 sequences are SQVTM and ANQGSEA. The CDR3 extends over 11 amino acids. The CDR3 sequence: CSVVVTYEQYF. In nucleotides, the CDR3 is TGCAGCGTTGTGGTCACCTACGAGCAGTACTTC.

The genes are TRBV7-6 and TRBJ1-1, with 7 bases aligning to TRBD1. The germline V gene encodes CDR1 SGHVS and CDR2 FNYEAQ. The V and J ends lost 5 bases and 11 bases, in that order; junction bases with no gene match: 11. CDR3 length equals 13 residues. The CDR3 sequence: CASSIPGQNKAFF. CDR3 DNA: TGTGCCAGCAGCATACCGGGACAGAATAAGGCTTTCTTT.

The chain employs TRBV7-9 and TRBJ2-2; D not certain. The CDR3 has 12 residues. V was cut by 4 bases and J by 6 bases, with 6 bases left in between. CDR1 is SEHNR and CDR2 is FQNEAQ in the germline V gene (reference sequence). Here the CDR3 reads CASSWSPGELFF. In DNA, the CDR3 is TGTGCCAGCAGCTGGAGCCCCGGGGAGCTGTTTTTT.

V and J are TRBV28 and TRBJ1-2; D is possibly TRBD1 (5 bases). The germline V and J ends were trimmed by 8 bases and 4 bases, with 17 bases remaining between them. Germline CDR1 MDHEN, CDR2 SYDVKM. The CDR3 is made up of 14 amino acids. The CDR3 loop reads CASWGVTEGYGYTF. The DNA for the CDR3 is TGTGCCAGCTGGGGGGTGACCGAAGGCTATGGCTACACCTTC.

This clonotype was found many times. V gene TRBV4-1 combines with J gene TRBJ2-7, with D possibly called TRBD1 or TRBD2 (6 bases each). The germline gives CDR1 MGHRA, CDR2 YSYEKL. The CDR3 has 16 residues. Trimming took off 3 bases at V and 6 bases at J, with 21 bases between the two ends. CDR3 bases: TGCGCCAGCAGCCAGGCCCGGGGGCAGGGATTCGTCGAGCAGTACTTC. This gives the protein CASSQARGQGFVEQYF.

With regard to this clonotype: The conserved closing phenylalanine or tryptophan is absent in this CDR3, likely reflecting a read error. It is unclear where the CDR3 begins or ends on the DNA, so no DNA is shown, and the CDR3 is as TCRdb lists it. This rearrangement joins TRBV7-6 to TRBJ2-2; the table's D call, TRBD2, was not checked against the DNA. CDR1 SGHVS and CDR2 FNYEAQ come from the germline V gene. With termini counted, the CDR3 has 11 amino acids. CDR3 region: CASRDDRGLTS.

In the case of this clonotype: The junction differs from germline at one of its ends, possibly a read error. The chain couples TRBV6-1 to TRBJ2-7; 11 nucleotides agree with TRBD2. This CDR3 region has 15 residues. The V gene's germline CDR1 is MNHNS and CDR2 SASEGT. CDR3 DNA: TGTGCCAGCAGAAGTCTAGCGGGGGGAACCTACGAGCAGTGCTTC. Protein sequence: CASRSLAGGTYEQCF.

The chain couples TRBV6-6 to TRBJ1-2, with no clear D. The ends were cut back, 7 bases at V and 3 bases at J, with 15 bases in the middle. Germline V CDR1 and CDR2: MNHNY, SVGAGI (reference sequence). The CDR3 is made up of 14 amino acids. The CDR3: CASTDLGEDYGYTF. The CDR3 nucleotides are TGTGCCAGCACCGACTTGGGAGAAGACTATGGCTACACCTTC.

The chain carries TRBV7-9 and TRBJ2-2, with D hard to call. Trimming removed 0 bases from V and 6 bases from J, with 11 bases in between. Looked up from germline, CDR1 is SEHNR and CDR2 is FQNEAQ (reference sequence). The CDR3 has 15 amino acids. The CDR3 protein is CASSLAVGLAGELFF. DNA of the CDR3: TGTGCCAGCAGCTTAGCGGTGGGTCTGGCCGGGGAGCTGTTTTTT.

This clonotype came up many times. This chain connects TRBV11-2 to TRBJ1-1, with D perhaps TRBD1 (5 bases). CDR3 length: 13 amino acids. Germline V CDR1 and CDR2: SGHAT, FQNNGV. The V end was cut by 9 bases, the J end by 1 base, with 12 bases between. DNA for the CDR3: TGTGCCAGTATAACCGGGGGGAACACTGAAGCTTTCTTT. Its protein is CASITGGNTEAFF.

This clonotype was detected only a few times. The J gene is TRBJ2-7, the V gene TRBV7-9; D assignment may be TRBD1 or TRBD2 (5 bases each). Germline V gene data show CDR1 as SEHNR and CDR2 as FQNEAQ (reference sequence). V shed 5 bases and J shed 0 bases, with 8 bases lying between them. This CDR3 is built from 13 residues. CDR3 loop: CASSAGTSYEQYF. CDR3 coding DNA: TGTGCCAGCAGCGCCGGGACCTCCTACGAGCAGTACTTC.

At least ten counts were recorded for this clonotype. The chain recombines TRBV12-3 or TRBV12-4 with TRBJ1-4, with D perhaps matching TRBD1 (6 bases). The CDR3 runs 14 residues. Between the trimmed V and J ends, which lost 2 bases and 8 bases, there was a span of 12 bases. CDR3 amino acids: CASSLRGGEEKLFF. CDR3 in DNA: TGTGCCAGCAGTTTAAGAGGGGGAGAGGAAAAACTGTTTTTT.

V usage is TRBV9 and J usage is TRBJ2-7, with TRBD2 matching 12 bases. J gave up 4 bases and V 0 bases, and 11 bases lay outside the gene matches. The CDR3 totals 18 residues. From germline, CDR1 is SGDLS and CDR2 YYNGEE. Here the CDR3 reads CASSVAPMTSGGSYEQYF. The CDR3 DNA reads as TGTGCCAGCAGCGTAGCACCGATGACTAGCGGGGGCTCTTACGAGCAGTACTTC.

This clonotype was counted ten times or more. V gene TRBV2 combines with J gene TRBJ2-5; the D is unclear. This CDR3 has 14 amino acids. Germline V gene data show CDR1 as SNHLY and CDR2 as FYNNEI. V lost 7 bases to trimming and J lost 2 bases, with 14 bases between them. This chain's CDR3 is CASIVGIVQETQYF. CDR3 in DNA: TGTGCCAGCATAGTGGGAATTGTACAAGAGACCCAGTACTTC.